A single T cell receptor (beta chain) is shown here with its context. The trim removed 5 bases at V and 5 bases at J, leaving 8 bases unmatched. Germline V lookup: CDR1 SGHNT, CDR2 YENEEA. The CDR3 spans 14 residues. Some clones are missing from TCRdb's copy, which holds only in-frame ones; the method was immunoSEQ multiplex PCR. This table has approximately 200,000 clones, roughly 87% appearing once. The data originate from a study of blood T cell repertoires in COVID-19. Across the study: The United States, Italy and Spain provided the acute and convalescent COVID-19 samples. In each case, the material was cDNA or gDNA derived from T cells, B-cell-depleted T cells, or PBMCs.

This sequence originates from a woman aged 25 to 39 who had recovered from COVID-19. This rearrangement joins TRBV11-3 to TRBJ1-1, with 7 nucleotides matching TRBD1. The source material was PBMCs or T cells enriched from blood (not recorded which). CDR3 region: CASSTGQVGTEAFF. The DNA of the CDR3 is TGTGCCAGCAGCACAGGACAGGTTGGGACTGAAGCTTTCTTT.